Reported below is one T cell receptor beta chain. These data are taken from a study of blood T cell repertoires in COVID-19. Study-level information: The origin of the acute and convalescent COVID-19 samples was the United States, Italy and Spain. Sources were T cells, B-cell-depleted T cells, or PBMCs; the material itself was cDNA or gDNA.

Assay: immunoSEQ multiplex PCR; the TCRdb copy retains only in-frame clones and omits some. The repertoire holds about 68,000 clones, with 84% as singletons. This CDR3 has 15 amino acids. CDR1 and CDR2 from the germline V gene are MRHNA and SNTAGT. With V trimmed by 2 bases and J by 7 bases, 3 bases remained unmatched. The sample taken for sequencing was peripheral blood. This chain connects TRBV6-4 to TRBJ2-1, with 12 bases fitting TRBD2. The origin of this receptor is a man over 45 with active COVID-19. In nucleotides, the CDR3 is TGTGCCAGCAGTGACCCCGGACTAGCGGGAAATGAGCAGTTCTTC. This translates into CASSDPGLAGNEQFF.